A single sample is the source of the 21 T cell receptor beta chains below, sequenced in a study of T cells in Graves' hyperthyroidism and ophthalmopathy. Researchers took RNA transcripts and amplified the TCR beta CDR3 regions from them. The HTBI primer set drove a first-round RT-PCR of the TCR CDR3. TCRdb ran MiXCR on the multiplex PCR reads and lists one entry per CDR3 protein. Of about 96,000 distinct CDR3 sequences in the sample, over 50% were seen once. The material sequenced was blood. The receptors derive from a woman in her forties with Graves' hyperthyroidism.

This clonotype was detected many times. The chain couples TRBV19 to TRBJ1-5; 7 bases map to TRBD1. V gave up 5 bases and J gave up 0 bases; unmatched junction bases: 7. The CDR3 totals 16 residues. Germline assignment: CDR1 LNHDA and CDR2 SQIVND (reference sequence). Written as DNA, the CDR3 is TGTGCCAGTAGTGGGACAGACATTAATAGCAATCAGCCCCAGCATTTT. Translated: CASSGTDINSNQPQHF.

To note about this clonotype: One end of the junction is discordant with germline, which a read error may explain. V gene TRBV20-1 combines with J gene TRBJ2-5, with no clear D. In germline, CDR1 is DFQATT, CDR2 SNEGSKA (reference sequence). The CDR3 sequence is 9 residues long. The CDR3 bases are TGCAGTGCTAGCGGACCCGAGTCCTTC. As protein: CSASGPESF.

The sample holds many counts of this clonotype. J is TRBJ2-2 and V is TRBV7-8; D uncertain. Trimming took off 1 base at V and 1 base at J, with 13 bases between the two ends. In germline, CDR1 is SGHVS, CDR2 FQNEAQ. The CDR3 runs to 17 residues. The DNA for the CDR3 is TGTGCCAGCAGCTTAGGGGCCCTCTTGGGGAACACCGGGGAGCTGTTTTTT. Its protein is CASSLGALLGNTGELFF.

In this sample, this clonotype turned up once. The chain recombines TRBV5-1 with TRBJ2-5; D perhaps matches TRBD1 (6 bases). This CDR3 comprises 15 residues. The germline V and J ends were trimmed by 4 bases and 5 bases, with 18 bases remaining between them. The V gene's germline CDR1 is SGHRS and CDR2 YFSETQ. In nucleotides, the CDR3 is TGCGCCAGCAGCGCCGCAGGGGATAGGAGGGAGACCCAGTACTTC. The encoded protein is CASSAAGDRRETQYF.

The V and J genes are TRBV24-1 and TRBJ2-2; TRBD1 matches 7 bases. The CDR3 spans 15 residues. With V trimmed by 4 bases and J by 6 bases, 7 bases remained unmatched. Germline V gives CDR1 KGHDR, CDR2 SFDVKD. The CDR3 coding sequence is TGTGCCACCAGTGACTCGACAGGGTTGGCCGGGGAGCTGTTTTTT. This encodes CATSDSTGLAGELFF.

The chain has TRBV9 and TRBJ2-2; 15 bases line up with TRBD2. This CDR3 is 19 amino acids long. CDR1 SGDLS and CDR2 YYNGEE come from the germline V gene. V shed 4 bases, J shed 0 bases, and the junction held 7 bases outside the gene matches. The CDR3 nucleotides read TGTGCCAGCAGCTACCGGACTAGCGGGGGGGGGGCGAACACCGGGGAGCTGTTTTTT. It encodes CASSYRTSGGGANTGELFF.

In DNA form, the CDR3 reads TGTGCCAGCAGCCGGGACAGGGTGGCAGATACGCAGCATTTT. It codes for CASSRDRVADTQHF. The chain employs TRBV7-2 and TRBJ2-3, with 9 positions matching TRBD1. The J call may be in error: the DNA end matches TRBJ1-5 better. Looked up from germline, CDR1 is SGHTA and CDR2 is FQGNSA. This CDR3 spans 14 amino acids.

Remarks on this clonotype: The CDR3 does not close with the conserved phenylalanine or tryptophan, likely indicating a read error. It is unclear where the CDR3 begins or ends on the DNA, so no DNA is shown, and the CDR3 is as TCRdb lists it. The CDR3 sequence is CASSFGTG. The gene calls are TRBV5-1 and TRBJ1-4; the listed D gene, TRBD1, was not tested against the DNA. Germline values: CDR1 SGHRS, CDR2 YFSETQ. From its first to its last residue, the CDR3 has 8 amino acids.

This clonotype came up many times. The gene calls are TRBV12-3 or TRBV12-4 and TRBJ2-3, with D possibly being TRBD2 (5 bases). V was pared by 6 bases and J by 2 bases, with 15 bases between. The CDR3 covers 15 residues. The CDR3 DNA is TGTGCCAGCAGCAAGGGAGCCAGACCCACAGATACGCAGTATTTT. Its protein product is CASSKGARPTDTQYF.

The J gene is TRBJ1-2, the V gene TRBV29-1; 7 nucleotides agree with TRBD1. The CDR3 contains 11 residues. Per the germline V gene, CDR1 is SQVTM and CDR2 is ANQGSEA. V shed 7 bases and J 8 bases; nucleotides not matched to a gene: 7. The CDR3 DNA reads as TGCAGCGGACAGGGCTTAGGAGGCTACACCTTC. It yields the protein CSGQGLGGYTF.

Comments on this clonotype: The conserved phenylalanine or tryptophan is not found at the CDR3 terminus, so this likely reflects a read error. The V call is TRBV7-2, the J call TRBJ1-5; D is unresolved. The CDR3 is 14 amino acids. Germline loops: CDR1 SGHTA, CDR2 FQGNSA. Trimming removed 5 bases from V and 3 bases from J, with 11 bases in between. The CDR3 nucleotides read TGTGCCAGCAGCCAGAGCGGGAACAATCAGCCCCAGCATTCT. Its protein is CASSQSGNNQPQHS.

The gene calls are TRBV20-1 and TRBJ2-7; TRBD2 aligns across 13 bases. This CDR3 comprises 15 residues. Germline assignment: CDR1 DFQATT and CDR2 SNEGSKA (reference sequence). After removal of 1 base from V and 7 bases from J, the junction contained 7 bases not matched to a gene. CDR3 DNA sequence: TGCAGTGCTAGAGGGTTGGGACTAGCGGGAAGGGAGCAGTACTTC. Translating it yields CSARGLGLAGREQYF.

The chain has TRBV10-3 and TRBJ1-2, with a tentative D call TRBD1 (5 bases). V gave up 4 bases and J gave up 7 bases, with 22 bases separating them. This CDR3 spans 16 amino acids. From germline, CDR1 is ENHRY and CDR2 SYGVKD. The CDR3 loop reads CAISGSRGAQGLGYTF. The DNA of the CDR3 is TGTGCCATCAGTGGCTCGCGAGGGGCGCAGGGTCTTGGCTACACCTTC.

The chain links TRBV20-1 to TRBJ1-3; D remains ambiguous. Trimming pared 0 bases from V and 1 base from J, leaving 13 bases between. CDR1 DFQATT and CDR2 SNEGSKA come from the germline V gene (reference sequence). This CDR3 is built from 16 residues. The CDR3 DNA follows: TGCAGTGCTAGAGATCCAGAGTTGCTTTCTGGAAACACCATATATTTT. As protein: CSARDPELLSGNTIYF.

This clonotype was counted ten times or more. J is TRBJ2-5 and V is TRBV7-6; D call uncertain. The CDR3 sequence is 15 residues long. With 8 bases removed from V and 2 bases from J, the gap between germline ends came to 18 bases. The germline V gene encodes CDR1 SGHVS and CDR2 FNYEAQ. CDR3 sequence reads: CASQRAQLGQETQYF. CDR3 sequence (DNA): TGTGCCAGCCAAAGGGCGCAGCTGGGGCAAGAGACCCAGTACTTC.

This clonotype was observed at least ten times. J is TRBJ1-2 and V is TRBV5-1; TRBD1 matches at 9 bases. Per germline, CDR1 SGHRS and CDR2 YFSETQ. The V and J ends lost 6 bases and 5 bases, in that order; junction bases with no gene match: 11. The CDR3 length is 15 residues. In nucleotides, the CDR3 is TGCGCCAGCAAAGGAGGGACAGGGTTTCAGTATGGCTACACCTTC. Amino acid sequence: CASKGGTGFQYGYTF. The full variable domain, rest sourced from reference TRBV5-1 and TRBJ1-2, is KAGVTQTPRYLIKTRGQQVTLSCSPISGHRSVSWYQQTPGQGLQFLFEYFSETQRNKGNFPGRFSGRQFSNSRSEMNVSTLELGDSALYLCASKGGTGFQYGYTFGSGTRLTVV.

V gene TRBV7-2 combines with J gene TRBJ2-7; TRBD2 agrees at 8 bases. J gave up 9 bases and V 5 bases, and 9 bases lay outside the gene matches. In germline, CDR1 is SGHTA, CDR2 FQGNSA. This CDR3 comprises 13 residues. In DNA, the CDR3 is TGTGCCAGCAGCCGAGTGGCGGGAGGAAGGCAGTACTTC. Its translation: CASSRVAGGRQYF.

CDR3 in amino acids: CAISEIRGEPQHF. The CDR3, as DNA: TGTGCCATCAGTGAGATACGGGGAGAGCCCCAGCATTTT. The chain uses TRBV10-3 and TRBJ1-5; D not resolved. The CDR3 spans 13 residues. The V gene lost 2 bases and the J gene lost 8 bases, with 10 bases spanning the gap. The germline gives CDR1 ENHRY, CDR2 SYGVKD.

The table lists this clonotype with many counts. This chain connects TRBV5-1 to TRBJ1-6; 8 bases fit TRBD1. The CDR3 loop spans 18 amino acids. The V segment lost 4 bases and the J segment 0 bases; nucleotides outside the gene matches: 9. Per the germline V gene, CDR1 is SGHRS and CDR2 is YFSETQ. CDR3 residues: CASSNVRQGSSYNSPLHF. DNA of the CDR3: TGCGCCAGCAGCAACGTCCGACAGGGGAGCTCCTATAATTCACCCCTCCACTTT.

This clonotype has only one observation. The V and J genes are TRBV7-6 and TRBJ1-4, with D unclear. The CDR3 runs 10 residues. The ends were cut back, 5 bases at V and 9 bases at J, with 4 bases in the middle. Looked up from germline, CDR1 is SGHVS and CDR2 is FNYEAQ. In DNA, the CDR3 is TGTGCCAGCAGCCAAAAAAAACTGTTTTTT. It is translated as CASSQKKLFF. Together with reference TRBV7-6 and TRBJ1-4, the CDR3 gives the full variable domain: GAGVSQSPRYKVTKRGQDVALRCDPISGHVSLYWYRQALGQGPEFLTYFNYEAQQDKSGLPNDRFSAERPEGSISTLTIQRTEQRDSAMYRCASSQKKLFFGSGTQLSVL.

This chain links TRBV24-1 with TRBJ1-3, with D unresolved. V lost 4 bases to trimming and J lost 7 bases, with 4 bases between them. CDR3 length: 11 residues. In germline, CDR1 is KGHDR, CDR2 SFDVKD. The CDR3 protein is CATSDLNTIYF. As DNA, the CDR3 is TGTGCCACCAGTGACCTGAACACCATATATTTT.